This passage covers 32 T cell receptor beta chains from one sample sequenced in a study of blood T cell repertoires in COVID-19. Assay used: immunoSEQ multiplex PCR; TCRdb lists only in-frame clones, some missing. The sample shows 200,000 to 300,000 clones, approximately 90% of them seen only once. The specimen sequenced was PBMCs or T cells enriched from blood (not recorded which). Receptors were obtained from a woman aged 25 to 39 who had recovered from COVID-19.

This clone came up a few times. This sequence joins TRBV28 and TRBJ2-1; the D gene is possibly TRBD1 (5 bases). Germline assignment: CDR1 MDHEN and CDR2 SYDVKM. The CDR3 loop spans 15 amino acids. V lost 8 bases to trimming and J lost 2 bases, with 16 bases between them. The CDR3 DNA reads TGTGCCAGCCGTCCCCAGGGATCACCCTACAATGAGCAGTTCTTC. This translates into CASRPQGSPYNEQFF. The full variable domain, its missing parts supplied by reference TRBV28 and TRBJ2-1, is DVKVTQSSRYLVKRTGEKVFLECVQDMDHENMFWYRQDPGLGLRLIYFSYDVKMKEKGDIPEGYSVSREKKERFSLILESASTNQTSMYLCASRPQGSPYNEQFFGPGTRLTVL.

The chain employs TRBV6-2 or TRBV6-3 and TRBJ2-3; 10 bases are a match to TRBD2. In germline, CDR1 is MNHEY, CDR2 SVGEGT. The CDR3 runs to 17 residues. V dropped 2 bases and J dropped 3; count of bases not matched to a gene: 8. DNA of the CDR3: TGTGCCAGCAGTTACCCGATAAGGACTAGCGGTACAGATACGCAGTATTTT. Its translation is CASSYPIRTSGTDTQYF.

The CDR3 spells CASSLGSISSGNTIYF. The DNA for the CDR3 is TGCGCCAGCAGCTTGGGGAGTATTTCATCTGGAAACACCATATATTTT. The V and J genes are TRBV5-1 and TRBJ1-3; D gene uncertain. Germline CDR1 SGHRS, CDR2 YFSETQ. There are 16 residues in the CDR3. Trimming pared 0 bases from V and 1 base from J, leaving 11 bases between.

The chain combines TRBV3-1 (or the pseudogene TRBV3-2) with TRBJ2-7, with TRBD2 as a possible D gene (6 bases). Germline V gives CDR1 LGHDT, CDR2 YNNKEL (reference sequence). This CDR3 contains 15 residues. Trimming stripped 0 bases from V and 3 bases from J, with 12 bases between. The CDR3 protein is CASSQDRLVGYEQYF. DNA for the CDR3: TGTGCCAGCAGCCAAGATAGACTAGTTGGCTACGAGCAGTACTTC.

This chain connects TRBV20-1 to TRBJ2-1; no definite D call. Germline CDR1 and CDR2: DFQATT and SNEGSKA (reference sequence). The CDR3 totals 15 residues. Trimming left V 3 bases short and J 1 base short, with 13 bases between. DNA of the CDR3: TGCAGTGCTAGTAAACAGCTTTATTCCTACAATGAGCAGTTCTTC. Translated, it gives CSASKQLYSYNEQFF.

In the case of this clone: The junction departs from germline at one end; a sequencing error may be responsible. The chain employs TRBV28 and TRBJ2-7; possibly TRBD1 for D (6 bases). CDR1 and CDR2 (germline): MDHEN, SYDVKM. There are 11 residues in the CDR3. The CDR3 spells CASSYRDKKDF. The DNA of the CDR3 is TGTGCCAGCAGCTACCGGGACAAGAAGGACTTC.

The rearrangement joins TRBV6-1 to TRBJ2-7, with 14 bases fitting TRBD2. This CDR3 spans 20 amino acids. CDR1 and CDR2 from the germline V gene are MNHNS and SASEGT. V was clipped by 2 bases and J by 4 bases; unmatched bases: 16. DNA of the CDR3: TGTGCCAGCAGTGAATTCTATGACTGGCCCGGGACTAGCGGGAGTTACGAGCAGTACTTC. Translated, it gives CASSEFYDWPGTSGSYEQYF.

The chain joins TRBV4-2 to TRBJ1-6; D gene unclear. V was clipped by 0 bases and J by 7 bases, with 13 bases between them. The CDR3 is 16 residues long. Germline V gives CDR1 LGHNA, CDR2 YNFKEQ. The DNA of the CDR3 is TGTGCCAGCAGCCAAGATCTCGGGGTGAGCAATTCACCCCTCCACTTT. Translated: CASSQDLGVSNSPLHF.

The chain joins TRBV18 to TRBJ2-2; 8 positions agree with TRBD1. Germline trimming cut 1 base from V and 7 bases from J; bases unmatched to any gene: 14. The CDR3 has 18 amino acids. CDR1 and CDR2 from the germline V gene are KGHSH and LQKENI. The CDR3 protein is CASSPRRGRQGADGELFF. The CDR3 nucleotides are TGTGCCAGCTCACCACGGCGAGGAAGGCAGGGGGCGGACGGGGAGCTGTTTTTT. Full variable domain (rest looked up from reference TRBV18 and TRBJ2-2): NAGVMQNPRHLVRRRGQEARLRCSPMKGHSHVYWYRQLPEEGLKFMVYLQKENIIDESGMPKERFSAEFPKEGPSILRIQQVVRGDSAAYFCASSPRRGRQGADGELFFGEGSRLTVL.

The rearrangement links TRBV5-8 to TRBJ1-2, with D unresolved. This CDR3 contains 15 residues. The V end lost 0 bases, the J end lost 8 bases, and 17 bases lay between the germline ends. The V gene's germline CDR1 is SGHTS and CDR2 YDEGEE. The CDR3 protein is CASSLAAEGSGGYTF. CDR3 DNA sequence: TGTGCCAGCAGCTTGGCCGCGGAGGGTTCTGGCGGCTACACCTTC.

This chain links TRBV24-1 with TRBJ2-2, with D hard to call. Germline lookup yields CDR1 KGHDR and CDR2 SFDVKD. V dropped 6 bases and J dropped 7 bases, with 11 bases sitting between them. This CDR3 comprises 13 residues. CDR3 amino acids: CATSLGGYGELFF. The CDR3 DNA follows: TGTGCCACCAGTTTAGGCGGTTACGGGGAGCTGTTTTTT.

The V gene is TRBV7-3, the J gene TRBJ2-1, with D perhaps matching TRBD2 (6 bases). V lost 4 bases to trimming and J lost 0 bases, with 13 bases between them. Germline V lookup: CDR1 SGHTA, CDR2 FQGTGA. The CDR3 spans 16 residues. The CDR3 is CASSSLRAGSYNEQFF. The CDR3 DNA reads TGTGCCAGCAGCTCCCTGAGAGCGGGCTCCTACAATGAGCAGTTCTTC.

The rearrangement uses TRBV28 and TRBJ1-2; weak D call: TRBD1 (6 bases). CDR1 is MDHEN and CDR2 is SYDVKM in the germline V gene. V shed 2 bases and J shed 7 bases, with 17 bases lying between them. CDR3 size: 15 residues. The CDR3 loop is CASSLAQGRVSGYTF. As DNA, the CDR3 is TGTGCCAGCAGTTTAGCTCAGGGGCGCGTCTCTGGCTACACCTTC.

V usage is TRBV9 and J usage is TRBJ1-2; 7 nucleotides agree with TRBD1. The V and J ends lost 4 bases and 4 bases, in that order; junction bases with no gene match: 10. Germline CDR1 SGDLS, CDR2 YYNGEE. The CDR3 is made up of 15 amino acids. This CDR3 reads CASSIRQGDAYGYTF. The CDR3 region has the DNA TGTGCCAGCAGCATCCGACAGGGCGATGCCTATGGCTACACCTTC.

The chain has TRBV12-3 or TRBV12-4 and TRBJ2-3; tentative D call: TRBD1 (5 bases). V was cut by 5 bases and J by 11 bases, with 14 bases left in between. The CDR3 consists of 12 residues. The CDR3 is CASSAPRVGQYF. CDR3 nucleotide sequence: TGTGCCAGCAGTGCCCCCAGGGTAGGGCAGTATTTT.

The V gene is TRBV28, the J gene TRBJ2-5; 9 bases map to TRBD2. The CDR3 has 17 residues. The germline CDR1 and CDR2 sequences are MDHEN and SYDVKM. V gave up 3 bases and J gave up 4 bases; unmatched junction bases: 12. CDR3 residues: CASSLTREGRSSETQYF. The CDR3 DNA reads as TGTGCCAGCAGTTTGACGCGGGAGGGCCGTAGCTCAGAGACCCAGTACTTC. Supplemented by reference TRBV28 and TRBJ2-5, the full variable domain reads DVKVTQSSRYLVKRTGEKVFLECVQDMDHENMFWYRQDPGLGLRLIYFSYDVKMKEKGDIPEGYSVSREKKERFSLILESASTNQTSMYLCASSLTREGRSSETQYFGPGTRLLVL.

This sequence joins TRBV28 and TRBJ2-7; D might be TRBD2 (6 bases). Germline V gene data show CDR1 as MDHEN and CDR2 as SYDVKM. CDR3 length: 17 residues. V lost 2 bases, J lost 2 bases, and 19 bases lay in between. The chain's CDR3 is CASSLNAWDRGAYEQYF. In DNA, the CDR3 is TGTGCCAGCAGTTTAAACGCTTGGGATCGCGGGGCCTACGAGCAGTACTTC.

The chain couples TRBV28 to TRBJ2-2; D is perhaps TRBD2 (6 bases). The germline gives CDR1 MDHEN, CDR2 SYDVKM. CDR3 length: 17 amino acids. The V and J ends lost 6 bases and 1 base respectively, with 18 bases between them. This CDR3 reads CASRLGLWELNTGELFF. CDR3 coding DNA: TGTGCCAGCAGATTGGGACTGTGGGAACTGAACACCGGGGAGCTGTTTTTT.

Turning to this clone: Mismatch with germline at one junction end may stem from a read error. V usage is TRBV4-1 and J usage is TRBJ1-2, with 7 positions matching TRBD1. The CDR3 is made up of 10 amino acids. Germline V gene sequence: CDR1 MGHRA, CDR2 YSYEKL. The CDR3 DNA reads TGCGCCAGCAGCCAAGAGGGGACAGTCTTC. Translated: CASSQEGTVF.

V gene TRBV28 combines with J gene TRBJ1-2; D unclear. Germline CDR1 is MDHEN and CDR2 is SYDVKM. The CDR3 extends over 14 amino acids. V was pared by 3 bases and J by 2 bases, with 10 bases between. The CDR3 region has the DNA TGTGCCAGCAGTTTTTCCCTACAGAACTATGGCTACACCTTC. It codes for CASSFSLQNYGYTF.

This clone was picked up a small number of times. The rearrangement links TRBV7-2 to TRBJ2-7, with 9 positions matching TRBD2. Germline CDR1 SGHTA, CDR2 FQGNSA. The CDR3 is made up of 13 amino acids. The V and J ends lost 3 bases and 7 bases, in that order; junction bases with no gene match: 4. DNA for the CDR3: TGTGCCAGCAGCTTTTTGCGGGAGGGTGAGCAGTACTTC. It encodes CASSFLREGEQYF.

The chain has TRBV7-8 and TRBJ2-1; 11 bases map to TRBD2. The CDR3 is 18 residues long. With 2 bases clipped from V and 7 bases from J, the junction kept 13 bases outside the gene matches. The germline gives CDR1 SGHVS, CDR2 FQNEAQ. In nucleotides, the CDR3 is TGTGCCAGCAGCTTAAGTTTGTTAGCGGGAGGGCTGGGGAATGAGCAGTTCTTC. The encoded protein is CASSLSLLAGGLGNEQFF.

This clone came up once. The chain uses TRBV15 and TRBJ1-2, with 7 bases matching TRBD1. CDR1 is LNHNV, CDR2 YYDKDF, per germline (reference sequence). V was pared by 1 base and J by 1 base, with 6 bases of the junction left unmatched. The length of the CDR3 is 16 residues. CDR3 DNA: TGTGCCACCAGCAGAGCTGCAGGGGGAGATAACTATGGCTACACCTTC. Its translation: CATSRAAGGDNYGYTF.

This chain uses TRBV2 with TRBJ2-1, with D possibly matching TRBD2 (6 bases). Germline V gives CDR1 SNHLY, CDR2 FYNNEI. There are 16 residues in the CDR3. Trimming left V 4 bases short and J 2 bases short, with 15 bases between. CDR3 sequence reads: CASSVFRDSPYNEQFF. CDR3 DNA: TGTGCCAGCAGTGTCTTTAGGGACTCGCCCTACAATGAGCAGTTCTTC.

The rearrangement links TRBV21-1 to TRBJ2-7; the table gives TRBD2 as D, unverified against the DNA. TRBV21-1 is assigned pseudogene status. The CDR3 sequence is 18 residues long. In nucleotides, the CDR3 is TGTGCCAGCAGCAAATGGAAGGGAATCGGGGAGGAGAACTACGAGCAGTACTTC. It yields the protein CASSKWKGIGEENYEQYF.

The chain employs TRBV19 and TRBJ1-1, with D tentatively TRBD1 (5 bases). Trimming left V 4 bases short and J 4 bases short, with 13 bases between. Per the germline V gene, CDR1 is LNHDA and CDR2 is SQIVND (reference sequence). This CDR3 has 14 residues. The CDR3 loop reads CASSRDGRGTEAFF. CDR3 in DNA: TGTGCCAGTAGTAGGGACGGGAGAGGCACTGAAGCTTTCTTT.

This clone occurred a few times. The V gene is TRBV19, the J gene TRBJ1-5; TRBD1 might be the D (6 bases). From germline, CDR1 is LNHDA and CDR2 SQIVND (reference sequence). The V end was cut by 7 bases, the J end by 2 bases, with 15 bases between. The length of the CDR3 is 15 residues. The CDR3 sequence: CASNRQGMGNQPQHF. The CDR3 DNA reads TGTGCCAGTAATAGGCAGGGGATGGGCAATCAGCCCCAGCATTTT. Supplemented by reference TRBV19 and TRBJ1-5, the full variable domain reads DGGITQSPKYLFRKEGQNVTLSCEQNLNHDAMYWYRQDPGQGLRLIYYSQIVNDFQKGDIAEGYSVSREKKESFPLTVTSAQKNPTAFYLCASNRQGMGNQPQHFGDGTRLSIL.

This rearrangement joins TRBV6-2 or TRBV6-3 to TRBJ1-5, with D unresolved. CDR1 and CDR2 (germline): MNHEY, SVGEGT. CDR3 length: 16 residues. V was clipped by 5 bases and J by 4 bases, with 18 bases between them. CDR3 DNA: TGTGCCAGCAGTGCATTTGCAGGCGGGAAAAATCAGCCCCAGCATTTT. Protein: CASSAFAGGKNQPQHF.

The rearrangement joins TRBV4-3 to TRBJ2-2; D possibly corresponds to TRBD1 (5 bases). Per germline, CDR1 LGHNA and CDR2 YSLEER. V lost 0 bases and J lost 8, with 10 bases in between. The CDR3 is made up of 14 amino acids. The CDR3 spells CASSQDPQGGELFF. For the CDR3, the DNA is TGCGCCAGCAGCCAAGATCCTCAGGGTGGGGAGCTGTTTTTT.

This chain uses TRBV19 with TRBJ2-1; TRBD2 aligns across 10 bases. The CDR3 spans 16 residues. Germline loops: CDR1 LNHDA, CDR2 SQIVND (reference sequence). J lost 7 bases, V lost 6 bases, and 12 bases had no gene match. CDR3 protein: CASRSGGTSVGNEQFF. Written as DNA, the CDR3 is TGTGCCAGTAGATCGGGTGGGACTAGCGTAGGAAATGAGCAGTTCTTC.

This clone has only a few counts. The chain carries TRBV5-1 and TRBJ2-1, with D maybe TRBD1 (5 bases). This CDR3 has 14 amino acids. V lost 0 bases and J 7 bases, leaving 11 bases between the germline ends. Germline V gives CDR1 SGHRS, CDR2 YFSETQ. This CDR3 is CASSLGRASNEQFF. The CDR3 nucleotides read TGCGCCAGCAGCTTGGGCAGGGCATCGAATGAGCAGTTCTTC.

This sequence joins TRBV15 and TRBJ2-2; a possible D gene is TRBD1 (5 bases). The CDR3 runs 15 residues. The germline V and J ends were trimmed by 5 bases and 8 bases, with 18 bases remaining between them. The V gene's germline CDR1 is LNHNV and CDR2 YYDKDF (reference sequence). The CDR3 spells CATSRPGFAAGELFF. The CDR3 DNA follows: TGTGCCACCAGCCGACCAGGGTTCGCTGCAGGGGAGCTGTTTTTT.